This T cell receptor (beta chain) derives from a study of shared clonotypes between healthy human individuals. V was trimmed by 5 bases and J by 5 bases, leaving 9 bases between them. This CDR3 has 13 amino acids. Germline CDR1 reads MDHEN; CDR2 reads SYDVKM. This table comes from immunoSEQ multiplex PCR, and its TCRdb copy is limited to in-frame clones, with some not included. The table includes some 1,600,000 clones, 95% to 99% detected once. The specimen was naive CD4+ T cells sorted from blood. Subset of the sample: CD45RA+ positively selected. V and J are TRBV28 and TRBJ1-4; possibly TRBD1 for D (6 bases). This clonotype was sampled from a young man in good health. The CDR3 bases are TGTGCCAGCAGTCCCGGACAGAATGAAAAACTGTTTTTT. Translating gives CASSPGQNEKLFF.